These 8 T cell receptor beta chains share one sample of origin, sequenced in a study of T cells in Graves' hyperthyroidism and ophthalmopathy. RNA transcripts yielded amplified TCR beta CDR3 regions. First-round RT-PCR targeting the TCR CDR3 was performed with the HTBI primer set. Using its own MiXCR run on the multiplex PCR reads, TCRdb lists one record per CDR3 protein. This sample has 400,000 to 500,000 distinct CDR3 sequences; approximately 15% occur once, and the top ten carry 5.3%. The source material was blood. The receptors here all came from a young woman with Graves' hyperthyroidism.

The V call is TRBV4-2, the J call TRBJ1-2; no reliable D call. CDR3 length equals 15 residues. Trimming cost V 0 bases and J 0 bases, with 8 bases left between them. Germline CDR1 LGHNA, CDR2 YNFKEQ. In DNA, the CDR3 is TGTGCCAGCAGCCAAGAGGGCAAACCTAACTATGGCTACACCTTC. It yields the protein CASSQEGKPNYGYTF.

This clonotype was observed a handful of times. The V gene is TRBV19, the J gene TRBJ1-4, with D possibly matching TRBD1 (5 bases). This CDR3 has 15 residues. Germline loops: CDR1 LNHDA, CDR2 SQIVND (reference sequence). Trimming stripped 6 bases from V and 3 bases from J, with 14 bases between. CDR3 nucleotide sequence: TGTGCCAGTAGGGATCTCAGGGACGCTAATGAAAAACTGTTTTTT. Protein product: CASRDLRDANEKLFF. The full variable domain, with the rest looked up from reference TRBV19 and TRBJ1-4, is DGGITQSPKYLFRKEGQNVTLSCEQNLNHDAMYWYRQDPGQGLRLIYYSQIVNDFQKGDIAEGYSVSREKKESFPLTVTSAQKNPTAFYLCASRDLRDANEKLFFGSGTQLSVL.

Ten or more counts support this clonotype. The chain employs TRBV3-1 and TRBJ2-2; no reliable D call. The CDR3 length is 15 residues. In germline, CDR1 is LGHDT, CDR2 YNNKEL (reference sequence). Trimming removed 1 base at V and 1 base at J, with 7 bases between. This CDR3 reads CASSQGLQNTGELFF. The CDR3 DNA follows: TGTGCCAGCAGCCAAGGTCTACAGAACACCGGGGAGCTGTTTTTT.

This clonotype occurred many times. This rearrangement joins TRBV20-1 to TRBJ1-2; TRBD1 agrees at 7 bases. Trimming removed 7 bases from V and 0 bases from J; junction bases left unmatched: 2. The CDR3 has 12 amino acids. Germline CDR1 and CDR2: DFQATT and SNEGSKA (reference sequence). CDR3 bases: TGCAGTGTCGACAGGGCTAACTATGGCTACACCTTC. It translates to CSVDRANYGYTF.

This clonotype appeared a few times. The V call is TRBV19, the J call TRBJ2-1; TRBD2 agrees at 10 bases. Germline values: CDR1 LNHDA, CDR2 SQIVND (reference sequence). The CDR3 sequence is 16 residues long. V gave up 3 bases and J gave up 9 bases; unmatched junction bases: 11. The CDR3, as DNA: TGTGCCAGTAGTATGTATAGCGGGAGGACCGGGGTTGAGCAGTTCTTC. This translates into CASSMYSGRTGVEQFF.

The rearrangement joins TRBV4-3 to TRBJ1-4; D might be TRBD1 (6 bases). Germline-derived CDR1 and CDR2 are LGHNA and YSLEER. The V gene lost 4 bases and the J gene lost 7 bases, with 16 bases spanning the gap. The CDR3 length is 15 residues. The CDR3 loop reads CASSRGGGSGEKLFF. In nucleotides, the CDR3 is TGCGCCAGCAGCCGAGGGGGGGGTTCGGGTGAAAAACTGTTTTTT.

This rearrangement joins TRBV19 to TRBJ2-1; TRBD2 agrees at 14 bases. The CDR3 extends over 13 amino acids. Germline-derived CDR1 and CDR2 are LNHDA and SQIVND (reference sequence). With V trimmed by 5 bases and J by 13 bases, 4 bases remained unmatched. The CDR3, as DNA: TGTGCCAGTAGTTTCGGGACTAGCGGGAGTCAGTTCTTC. This gives the protein CASSFGTSGSQFF.

The chain joins TRBV7-2 to TRBJ1-3, with a weak D call TRBD1 (5 bases). The V gene lost 0 bases and the J gene lost 0 bases, with 15 bases spanning the gap. The length of the CDR3 is 18 residues. The V gene's germline CDR1 is SGHTA and CDR2 FQGNSA. CDR3 sequence (DNA): TGTGCCAGCAGCTTAGCGCGACCAGGGCGAAGCTCTGGAAACACCATATATTTT. Amino acids: CASSLARPGRSSGNTIYF.